The clone carrying this TCR beta chain came up many times. Its antigen is not identified. Universal primer sites and UMIs were introduced during 5'RACE template-switching synthesis of TCR cDNA. TCRdb re-analysed the 5' RACE reads in MiXCR, keeping a single row per CDR3 protein. The sample lists around 250,000 distinct CDR3 sequences, over 4.5% occurring once. The V and J ends lost 8 bases and 5 bases, in that order; junction bases with no gene match: 5. The CDR3 consists of 11 residues. The germline CDR1 and CDR2 sequences are DFQATT and SNEGSKA (reference sequence). The data were obtained in a study of T cells after yellow fever vaccination. General observations from the study: CD4 and CD8 compartments shared a small share of clonotypes, likely from convergent recombination. Clones from primary vaccination mostly reappeared after the booster (roughly 95% CD4, around 90% CD8).

The chain is built from TRBV20-1 and TRBJ1-2; 7 nucleotides line up with TRBD1. This material consisted of CD4+ T cells sorted from PBMCs, taken on the day of the yellow fever booster vaccination. The receptor's source is a man between 18 and 29 years old who received the YFV17D yellow fever vaccine. CDR3 nucleotides: TGCAGTTCAACAGGGGAGTATGGCTACACCTTC. Residues: CSSTGEYGYTF.